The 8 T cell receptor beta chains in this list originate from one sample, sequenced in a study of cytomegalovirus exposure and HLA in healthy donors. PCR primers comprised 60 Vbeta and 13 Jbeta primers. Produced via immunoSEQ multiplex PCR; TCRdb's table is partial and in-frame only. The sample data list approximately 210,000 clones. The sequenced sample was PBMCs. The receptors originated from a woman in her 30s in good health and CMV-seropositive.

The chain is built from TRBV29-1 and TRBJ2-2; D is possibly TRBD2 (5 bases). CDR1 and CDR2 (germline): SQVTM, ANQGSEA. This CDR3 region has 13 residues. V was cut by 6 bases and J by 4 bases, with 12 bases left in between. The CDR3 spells CSVLGEGTGELFF. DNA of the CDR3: TGCAGCGTCTTAGGAGAGGGCACCGGGGAGCTGTTTTTT.

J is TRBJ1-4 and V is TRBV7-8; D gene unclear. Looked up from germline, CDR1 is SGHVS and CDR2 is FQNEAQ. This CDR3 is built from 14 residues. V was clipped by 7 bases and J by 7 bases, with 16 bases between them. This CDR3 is CASIPREGGEKLFF. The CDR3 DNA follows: TGTGCCAGCATTCCTAGGGAGGGTGGTGAAAAACTGTTTTTT.

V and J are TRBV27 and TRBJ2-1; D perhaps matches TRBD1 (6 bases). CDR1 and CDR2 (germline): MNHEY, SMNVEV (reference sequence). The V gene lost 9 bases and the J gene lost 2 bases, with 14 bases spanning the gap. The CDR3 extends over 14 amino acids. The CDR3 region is CASSGAGAYNEQFF. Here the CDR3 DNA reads TGTGCCAGTTCAGGGGCAGGAGCCTACAATGAGCAGTTCTTC.

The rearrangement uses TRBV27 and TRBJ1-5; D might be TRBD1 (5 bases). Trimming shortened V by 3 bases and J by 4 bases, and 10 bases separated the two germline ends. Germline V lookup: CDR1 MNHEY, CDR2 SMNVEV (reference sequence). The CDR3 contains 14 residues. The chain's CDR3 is CASSLFQGNQPQHF. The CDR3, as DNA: TGTGCCAGCAGTTTGTTTCAGGGTAATCAGCCCCAGCATTTT.

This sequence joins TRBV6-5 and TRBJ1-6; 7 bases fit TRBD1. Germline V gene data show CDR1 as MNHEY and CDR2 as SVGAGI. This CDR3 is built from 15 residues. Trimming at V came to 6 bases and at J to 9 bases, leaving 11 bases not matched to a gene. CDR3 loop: CASSNLRQGRSPLHF. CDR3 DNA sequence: TGTGCCAGCAGCAACCTTCGACAGGGCCGTTCACCCCTCCACTTT.

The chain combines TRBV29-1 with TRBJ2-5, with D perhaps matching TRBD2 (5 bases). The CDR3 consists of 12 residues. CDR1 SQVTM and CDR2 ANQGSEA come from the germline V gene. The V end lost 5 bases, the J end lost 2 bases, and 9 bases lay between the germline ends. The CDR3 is CSVYRGQETQYF. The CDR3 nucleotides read TGCAGCGTTTATCGGGGTCAAGAGACCCAGTACTTC.

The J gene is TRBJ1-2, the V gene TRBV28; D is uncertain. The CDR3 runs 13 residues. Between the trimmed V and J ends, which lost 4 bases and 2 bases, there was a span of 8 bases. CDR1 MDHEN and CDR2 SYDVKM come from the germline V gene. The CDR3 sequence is CASSSRENYGYTF. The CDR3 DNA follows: TGTGCCAGCAGTTCCCGGGAGAACTATGGCTACACCTTC.

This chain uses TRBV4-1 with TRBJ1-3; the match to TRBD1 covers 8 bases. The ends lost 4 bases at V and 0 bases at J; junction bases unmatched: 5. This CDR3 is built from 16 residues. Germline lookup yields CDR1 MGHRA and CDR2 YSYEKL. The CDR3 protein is CASSRAGGRSGNTIYF. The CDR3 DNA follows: TGCGCCAGCAGCCGGGCAGGGGGCCGCTCTGGAAACACCATATATTTT.